The 5 T cell receptor beta chains listed next were all sequenced from one sample in a study of metastatic and nonmetastatic thyroid tumors. No patient received treatment before thyroid surgery. TCRdb re-called clones from the PCR reads using MiXCR. The sample contains fewer than 40,000 clones, roughly 50% of which appear only once. Specimen: tumor tissue. The receptors here all came from a male donor with papillary thyroid cancer or a benign thyroid nodule (not recorded which). Some clones in this sample may be carry-over from other donors' samples.

The chain has TRBV18 and TRBJ1-2, with D uncertain. Germline values: CDR1 KGHSH, CDR2 LQKENI. V was pared by 2 bases and J by 4 bases, with 8 bases between. The CDR3 has 13 residues. The CDR3 protein is CASSPGNLYGYTF. CDR3 DNA sequence: TGTGCCAGCTCACCAGGGAATCTCTATGGCTACACCTTC.

The chain joins TRBV5-1 to TRBJ1-6; 7 bases align to TRBD1. V trimming: 4 bases; J trimming: 7 bases; junction bases outside the gene matches: 5. The CDR3 covers 14 residues. Per germline, CDR1 SGHRS and CDR2 YFSETQ. CDR3 nucleotide sequence: TGCGCCAGCAGCCCCGGGACAGAAAATTCACCCCTCCACTTT. Its protein product is CASSPGTENSPLHF.

This clone has just a few counts. The chain uses TRBV12-3 or TRBV12-4 and TRBJ1-2; D is ambiguous. The CDR3 contains 14 residues. Trimming cost V 3 bases and J 2 bases, with 10 bases left between them. The DNA for the CDR3 is TGTGCCAGCAGTTTTTTGACATCGAACTATGGCTACACCTTC. Amino acids: CASSFLTSNYGYTF.

The chain combines TRBV4-1 with TRBJ1-3; D not certain. V was shortened by 1 base and J by 2 bases, with 9 bases between the two germline ends. CDR3 length: 15 amino acids. Looked up from germline, CDR1 is MGHRA and CDR2 is YSYEKL. The CDR3 protein is CASSQVAGTGNTIYF. The CDR3 nucleotides read TGCGCCAGCAGCCAAGTCGCCGGTACTGGAAACACCATATATTTT.

The genes are TRBV12-3 or TRBV12-4 and TRBJ1-1; D is unclear. V was pared by 3 bases and J by 1 base, with 6 bases between. CDR3 length equals 13 residues. CDR3 DNA sequence: TGTGCCAGCAGTTTTGCGGGGAACACTGAAGCTTTCTTT. Its translation: CASSFAGNTEAFF.